A single sample is the source of the 14 T cell receptor beta chains below, sequenced in a study of beta chain features in type 1 diabetes. Sequencing targeted expressed TCRB transcripts, as all isolated RNA had been reverse transcribed. The repertoire was sequenced with immunoSEQ multiplex PCR; TCRdb's copy has only in-frame clones and lacks some. The sample shows tens of thousands of clones, 30% to 40% of them seen only once. Input material: stem cell memory CD4+ T cells from blood. These receptor sequences come from a woman aged 18-29 years in good health.

The chain combines TRBV18 with TRBJ2-3; D might be TRBD2 (5 bases). Trimming cost V 1 base and J 5 bases, with 10 bases left between them. The CDR3 is 14 residues long. Per the germline V gene, CDR1 is KGHSH and CDR2 is LQKENI. This CDR3 is CASSPRLAEDTQYF. CDR3 nucleotide sequence: TGTGCCAGCTCACCACGGCTAGCTGAAGATACGCAGTATTTT.

This chain uses TRBV6-6 with TRBJ1-3; no reliable D call. The V and J ends lost 6 bases and 0 bases respectively, with 15 bases between them. The CDR3 is made up of 16 amino acids. CDR1 and CDR2 (germline): MNHNY, SVGAGI (reference sequence). CDR3 residues: CASRHLQVNSGNTIYF. CDR3 DNA: TGTGCCAGCAGGCACCTGCAGGTTAACTCTGGAAACACCATATATTTT.

In this sample, this clone turned up once. The CDR3 sequence is CASSPSEGIMNTEAFF. CDR3 nucleotides: TGCGCCAGCAGCCCTTCAGAGGGTATCATGAACACTGAAGCTTTCTTT. The V and J genes are TRBV5-1 and TRBJ1-1, with D uncertain. Germline loops: CDR1 SGHRS, CDR2 YFSETQ. Between the trimmed V and J ends, which lost 4 bases and 0 bases, there was a span of 16 bases. The CDR3 runs 16 residues.

The table lists this clone with a few counts. The chain combines TRBV30 with TRBJ1-5; D remains unclear. This CDR3 is 14 amino acids long. Germline V lookup: CDR1 GTSNPN, CDR2 SVGIG (reference sequence). V shed 4 bases and J shed 1 base, with 11 bases lying between them. CDR3 protein: CAWNTKMSNQPQHF. For the CDR3, the DNA is TGTGCCTGGAATACTAAAATGAGCAATCAGCCCCAGCATTTT.

This chain connects TRBV7-2 to TRBJ1-2; TRBD1 matches at 9 bases. CDR1 is SGHTA and CDR2 is FQGNSA in the germline V gene. The V segment lost 5 bases and the J segment 8 bases; nucleotides outside the gene matches: 6. CDR3 length: 13 residues. CDR3 nucleotides: TGTGCCAGCAGCCCAGGACAGGGGCAGGGCTACACCTTC. It yields the protein CASSPGQGQGYTF.

This chain links TRBV7-8 with TRBJ2-2; 9 bases map to TRBD2. V gave up 0 bases and J gave up 4 bases; unmatched junction bases: 6. CDR1 and CDR2 from the germline V gene are SGHVS and FQNEAQ. The CDR3 sequence is 17 residues long. The CDR3 DNA reads as TGTGCCAGCAGCTTAGCGGGGCTAGCGGGGAGCACCGGGGAGCTGTTTTTT. As protein: CASSLAGLAGSTGELFF.

The chain has TRBV6-5 and TRBJ2-7; 14 positions match TRBD2. Looked up from germline, CDR1 is MNHEY and CDR2 is SVGAGI. V trimming: 2 bases; J trimming: 7 bases; junction bases outside the gene matches: 7. The CDR3 has 16 residues. The CDR3 is CASSYAGTSGSYEQYF. For the CDR3, the DNA is TGTGCCAGCAGTTACGCAGGGACTAGCGGGAGTTATGAGCAGTACTTC.

In this sample, this clone turned up a few times. The chain links TRBV5-4 to TRBJ2-7; 8 bases align to TRBD2. CDR1 and CDR2 from the germline V gene are SGHNT and YYREEE (reference sequence). The trim removed 0 bases at V and 0 bases at J, leaving 2 bases unmatched. This CDR3 contains 15 residues. CDR3 loop: CASSLAGGVSYEQYF. DNA for the CDR3: TGTGCCAGCAGCTTGGCCGGGGGGGTCTCCTACGAGCAGTACTTC.

The chain combines TRBV10-3 with TRBJ2-1, with D unclear. V lost 3 bases, J lost 1 base, and 13 bases lay in between. The length of the CDR3 is 16 residues. The germline gives CDR1 ENHRY, CDR2 SYGVKD. CDR3 amino acids: CAISDFLGASYNEQFF. The CDR3 DNA follows: TGTGCCATCAGTGACTTCTTGGGCGCGTCCTACAATGAGCAGTTCTTC.

The chain links TRBV11-2 to TRBJ2-1; TRBD2 matches at 11 bases. V gave up 3 bases and J gave up 13 bases; unmatched junction bases: 11. This CDR3 spans 15 amino acids. Germline loops: CDR1 SGHAT, CDR2 FQNNGV. The CDR3 spells CASSFQNLAGGPQFF. CDR3 DNA sequence: TGTGCCAGCAGCTTCCAAAACTTAGCGGGAGGGCCCCAGTTCTTC.

The chain is built from TRBV30 and TRBJ2-2, with D possibly matching TRBD1 (5 bases). Trimming cost V 4 bases and J 0 bases, with 9 bases left between them. The V gene's germline CDR1 is GTSNPN and CDR2 SVGIG (reference sequence). The CDR3 length is 14 residues. For the CDR3, the DNA is TGTGCCTGGAAGGCAGGGACGAACACCGGGGAGCTGTTTTTT. This translates into CAWKAGTNTGELFF.

A few counts support this clone. V is TRBV5-1 and J is TRBJ2-5; D is uncertain. Germline values: CDR1 SGHRS, CDR2 YFSETQ. The CDR3 sequence is 15 residues long. The ends were cut back, 0 bases at V and 1 base at J, with 10 bases in the middle. The CDR3: CASSLVGSSQETQYF. The DNA of the CDR3 is TGCGCCAGCAGCTTGGTGGGCAGCTCCCAAGAGACCCAGTACTTC.

This clone was seen more than once but under ten times. The chain couples TRBV4-1 to TRBJ2-1; D gene uncertain. Trimming stripped 0 bases from V and 7 bases from J, with 13 bases between. The CDR3 has 15 residues. Germline loops: CDR1 MGHRA, CDR2 YSYEKL. Here the CDR3 DNA reads TGCGCCAGCAGCCAAGATTTTGCTGGGCGTAATGAGCAGTTCTTC. Translating gives CASSQDFAGRNEQFF.

This clone turned up a few times. Other nucleotide sequences in the sample specify the same CDR3. The rearrangement links TRBV2 to TRBJ2-5, with D possibly being TRBD1 (5 bases). Deletions cut 8 bases from V and 2 bases from J, with 9 bases between. Germline CDR1 and CDR2: SNHLY and FYNNEI. The CDR3 length is 12 residues. CDR3 region: CASRRGQETQYF. The CDR3 nucleotides are TGTGCCAGCCGAAGGGGTCAAGAGACCCAGTACTTC.